The 32 T cell receptor beta chains in this list originate from one sample, sequenced in a study of CD8+ T cells in alopecia areata. Sample treatment: oral pan-JAK inhibitor, 5-10 mg twice daily. Extracted from the samples, RNA was reverse transcribed into cDNA to serve as the sequencing template. Data came from immunoSEQ multiplex PCR; TCRdb stores just in-frame clones and leaves some out. The top ten clones hold 0.9% to 1% of a sample with 160,000 or so clones, under 70% of them seen once. Sequenced here: CD4+ T cells sorted from blood, sampled at week 4, from a patient treated with tofacitinib. The source is a human donor with alopecia areata.

This clone was seen only a few times. The V gene is TRBV4-2, the J gene TRBJ2-5; the match to TRBD2 covers 9 bases. The CDR3 sequence is 18 residues long. Germline V gives CDR1 LGHNA, CDR2 YNFKEQ. V trimming: 2 bases; J trimming: 5 bases; junction bases outside the gene matches: 15. The CDR3 sequence: CASSQSVRRGGLGETQYF. DNA of the CDR3: TGTGCCAGCAGCCAATCCGTAAGGCGGGGGGGCCTTGGTGAGACCCAGTACTTC.

This rearrangement joins TRBV15 to TRBJ1-1; D is unresolved. CDR1 and CDR2 (germline): LNHNV, YYDKDF (reference sequence). V dropped 7 bases and J dropped 0 bases, with 9 bases sitting between them. The length of the CDR3 is 13 residues. In DNA form, the CDR3 reads TGTGCCACCAAATATGGGGTGAACACTGAAGCTTTCTTT. Amino acids: CATKYGVNTEAFF.

This rearrangement joins TRBV9 to TRBJ2-1; 12 bases fit TRBD2. J gave up 8 bases and V 4 bases, and 7 bases lay outside the gene matches. The CDR3 loop spans 15 amino acids. Germline values: CDR1 SGDLS, CDR2 YYNGEE. The CDR3 DNA sequence: TGTGCCAGCAGCCCCGGACTAGCGGGGTTCTATGAGCAGTTCTTC. Amino acid sequence: CASSPGLAGFYEQFF.

Only a few counts were recorded for this clone. V is TRBV29-1 and J is TRBJ1-2; D gene ambiguous. V dropped 3 bases and J dropped 2 bases, with 4 bases sitting between them. Germline CDR1 SQVTM, CDR2 ANQGSEA. This CDR3 is built from 11 residues. CDR3 residues: CSVDGNYGYTF. The CDR3 coding sequence is TGCAGCGTTGACGGCAACTATGGCTACACCTTC.

V gene TRBV9 combines with J gene TRBJ1-1, with D maybe TRBD1 (6 bases). The CDR3 has 17 amino acids. V lost 0 bases and J lost 0, with 15 bases in between. Germline CDR1 reads SGDLS; CDR2 reads YYNGEE. CDR3 DNA sequence: TGTGCCAGCAGCGTAGGTGGGGGGCCGTCGATGAACACTGAAGCTTTCTTT. Protein product: CASSVGGGPSMNTEAFF.

The chain is built from TRBV5-1 and TRBJ2-7; 9 bases match TRBD1. V lost 4 bases to trimming and J lost 2 bases; unmatched junction nucleotides: 7. In germline, CDR1 is SGHRS, CDR2 YFSETQ. The length of the CDR3 is 15 residues. The CDR3 sequence is CASSGGQGGTYEQYF. The CDR3 DNA reads as TGCGCCAGCAGCGGGGGACAGGGAGGGACCTACGAGCAGTACTTC.

The V and J genes are TRBV27 and TRBJ1-5; weak D call: TRBD1 (5 bases). The germline V and J ends were trimmed by 1 base and 6 bases, with 10 bases remaining between them. This CDR3 contains 14 residues. Per germline, CDR1 MNHEY and CDR2 SMNVEV (reference sequence). The CDR3 reads CASSLFAGRQPQHF. The DNA of the CDR3 is TGTGCCAGCAGTTTATTCGCAGGGCGTCAGCCCCAGCATTTT.

This clone was counted a few times. The J gene is TRBJ1-1, the V gene TRBV7-3; 9 positions agree with TRBD1. The CDR3 has 14 amino acids. Germline CDR1 reads SGHTA; CDR2 reads FQGTGA. Trimming removed 5 bases from V and 4 bases from J; junction bases left unmatched: 5. The CDR3 DNA reads TGTGCCAGCAGCCAACAGGGGGCTGGCACTGAAGCTTTCTTT. This translates into CASSQQGAGTEAFF.

Comments on this clone: Different DNA sequences within this sample yield the same CDR3. The V and J genes are TRBV5-1 and TRBJ2-7, with 8 positions matching TRBD1. Germline CDR1 is SGHRS and CDR2 is YFSETQ. The V and J ends lost 0 bases and 0 bases, in that order; junction bases with no gene match: 2. The CDR3 loop spans 15 amino acids. The CDR3 spells CASSLGQGASYEQYF. In DNA, the CDR3 is TGCGCCAGCAGCTTGGGCCAGGGGGCCTCCTACGAGCAGTACTTC.

The V call is TRBV29-1, the J call TRBJ1-2; D uncertain. The CDR3 consists of 11 residues. Trimming pared 4 bases from V and 0 bases from J, leaving 3 bases between. CDR1 is SQVTM, CDR2 ANQGSEA, per germline. The CDR3 region is CSVVANYGYTF. The CDR3 bases are TGCAGCGTTGTAGCTAACTATGGCTACACCTTC.

This chain connects TRBV30 to TRBJ1-2; TRBD1 might be the D (5 bases). Trimming cost V 7 bases and J 0 bases, with 12 bases left between them. The CDR3 is 13 amino acids. Per the germline V gene, CDR1 is GTSNPN and CDR2 is SVGIG (reference sequence). This CDR3 is CASRGLTNYGYTF. DNA of the CDR3: TGTGCCTCCCGGGGCCTGACTAACTATGGCTACACCTTC. The full variable domain, rest sourced from reference TRBV30 and TRBJ1-2, is SQTIHQWPATLVQPVGSPLSLECTVEGTSNPNLYWYRQAAGRGLQLLFYSVGIGQISSEVPQNLSASRPQDRQFILSSKKLLLSDSGFYLCASRGLTNYGYTFGSGTRLTVV.

The V gene is TRBV9, the J gene TRBJ2-2; 7 bases are a match to TRBD1. Trimming took 4 bases from V and 2 from J; bases not matched to a gene: 5. This CDR3 is 15 amino acids long. Germline CDR1 reads SGDLS; CDR2 reads YYNGEE. CDR3 nucleotide sequence: TGTGCCAGCAGCCTCGAGGGGGCCAACACCGGGGAGCTGTTTTTT. This sequence encodes CASSLEGANTGELFF.

J is TRBJ2-7 and V is TRBV9; possible D gene TRBD1, 5 bases. V was shortened by 4 bases and J by 2 bases, with 13 bases between the two germline ends. Germline V gene sequence: CDR1 SGDLS, CDR2 YYNGEE. CDR3 size: 14 residues. Here the CDR3 DNA reads TGTGCCAGCAGCAGAAGGGGCGACCCCTACGAGCAGTACTTC. This encodes CASSRRGDPYEQYF. The full variable domain, completed using reference TRBV9 and TRBJ2-7, is DSGVTQTPKHLITATGQRVTLRCSPRSGDLSVYWYQQSLDQGLQFLIQYYNGEERAKGNILERFSAQQFPDLHSELNLSSLELGDSALYFCASSRRGDPYEQYFGPGTRLTVT.

This clone was detected once. This chain connects TRBV25-1 to TRBJ2-2, with 7 bases lining up with TRBD1. Germline V CDR1 and CDR2: MGHDK, SYGVNS. V was pared by 4 bases and J by 0 bases, with 2 bases of the junction left unmatched. The CDR3 has 15 amino acids. CDR3 region: CASSGTGPNTGELFF. The CDR3 DNA reads as TGTGCCAGCAGTGGGACAGGCCCGAACACCGGGGAGCTGTTTTTT.

The rearrangement links TRBV27 to TRBJ1-6; D is unclear. V was clipped by 0 bases and J by 0 bases, with 12 bases between them. Looked up from germline, CDR1 is MNHEY and CDR2 is SMNVEV (reference sequence). CDR3 length: 18 amino acids. CDR3 in DNA: TGTGCCAGCAGTTTATCGCAGGCGGGTAGCTCCTATAATTCACCCCTCCACTTT. Translation gives CASSLSQAGSSYNSPLHF.

V and J are TRBV7-3 and TRBJ2-3; D is unclear. With 4 bases removed from V and 1 base from J, the gap between germline ends came to 15 bases. Germline-derived CDR1 and CDR2 are SGHTA and FQGTGA. This CDR3 region has 16 residues. The CDR3 spells CASSYRTNRGTDTQYF. CDR3 coding DNA: TGTGCCAGCAGCTACCGGACGAATCGTGGCACAGATACGCAGTATTTT.

This chain links TRBV29-1 with TRBJ1-2, with D hard to call. There are 15 residues in the CDR3. With 5 bases removed from V and 6 bases from J, the gap between germline ends came to 22 bases. In germline, CDR1 is SQVTM, CDR2 ANQGSEA. Written as DNA, the CDR3 is TGCAGCGTTAGATCGTCCCCAGAATCTCTGGATGGCTACACCTTC. Translated, it gives CSVRSSPESLDGYTF.

The chain employs TRBV7-2 and TRBJ2-7; 7 bases line up with TRBD1. Germline V gives CDR1 SGHTA, CDR2 FQGNSA. This CDR3 contains 12 residues. The V and J ends lost 5 bases and 7 bases, in that order; junction bases with no gene match: 5. This CDR3 reads CASSSGQEEQYF. The CDR3 DNA is TGTGCCAGCAGCAGCGGACAGGAGGAGCAGTACTTC. The complete variable domain, with remaining parts taken from reference TRBV7-2 and TRBJ2-7, reads GAGVSQSPSNKVTEKGKDVELRCDPISGHTALYWYRQSLGQGLEFLIYFQGNSAPDKSGLPSDRFSAERTGGSVSTLTIQRTQQEDSAVYLCASSSGQEEQYFGPGTRLTVT.

This CDR3 reads CASSVEGTGASPLHF. CDR3 sequence (DNA): TGTGCCAGCAGCGTAGAGGGGACAGGGGCTTCACCCCTCCACTTT. This chain connects TRBV9 to TRBJ1-6, with 10 bases fitting TRBD1. The CDR3 loop spans 15 amino acids. Looked up from germline, CDR1 is SGDLS and CDR2 is YYNGEE. The ends lost 0 bases at V and 9 bases at J; junction bases unmatched: 3.

This clone turned up a few times. CDR3 protein: CSVSRGHETQYF. The DNA of the CDR3 is TGCAGCGTCAGCAGGGGGCATGAGACCCAGTACTTC. This chain uses TRBV29-1 with TRBJ2-5; 8 positions match TRBD1. The V and J ends lost 6 bases and 5 bases, in that order; junction bases with no gene match: 5. The CDR3 has 12 amino acids. The germline CDR1 and CDR2 sequences are SQVTM and ANQGSEA.

This clone showed up just a few times. The CDR3 protein is CASSPYQGPNQETQYF. As DNA, the CDR3 is TGCGCCAGCAGCCCTTATCAGGGGCCTAATCAAGAGACCCAGTACTTC. The chain recombines TRBV5-1 with TRBJ2-5, with D possibly matching TRBD1 (6 bases). The germline CDR1 and CDR2 sequences are SGHRS and YFSETQ. V lost 4 bases to trimming and J lost 2 bases, with 18 bases between them. This CDR3 has 16 residues.

The rearrangement uses TRBV4-1 and TRBJ2-1; 8 positions agree with TRBD1. This CDR3 comprises 16 residues. With V trimmed by 3 bases and J by 4 bases, 8 bases remained unmatched. Germline values: CDR1 MGHRA, CDR2 YSYEKL. This CDR3 is CASSQPRDRTYNEQFF. In DNA form, the CDR3 reads TGCGCCAGCAGCCAGCCCCGGGACAGGACGTACAATGAGCAGTTCTTC.

The rearrangement uses TRBV29-1 and TRBJ2-3; a possible D gene is TRBD1 (5 bases). The V end was cut by 6 bases, the J end by 4 bases, with 11 bases between. The CDR3 length is 12 residues. Looked up from germline, CDR1 is SQVTM and CDR2 is ANQGSEA. CDR3 amino acids: CSVNPRADTQYF. In nucleotides, the CDR3 is TGCAGCGTGAACCCCAGGGCAGATACGCAGTATTTT.

This chain links TRBV9 with TRBJ2-7, with D unclear. CDR1 and CDR2 (germline): SGDLS, YYNGEE. The germline V and J ends were trimmed by 0 bases and 2 bases, with 9 bases remaining between them. This CDR3 has 14 residues. The CDR3 DNA is TGTGCCAGCAGCGTAGGTGGGTTCACCTACGAGCAGTACTTC. This sequence encodes CASSVGGFTYEQYF. Full variable domain (remainder filled in from reference TRBV9 and TRBJ2-7): DSGVTQTPKHLITATGQRVTLRCSPRSGDLSVYWYQQSLDQGLQFLIQYYNGEERAKGNILERFSAQQFPDLHSELNLSSLELGDSALYFCASSVGGFTYEQYFGPGTRLTVT.

This chain connects TRBV25-1 to TRBJ2-3, with D hard to call. The V end lost 5 bases, the J end lost 3 bases, and 9 bases lay between the germline ends. Germline CDR1 and CDR2: MGHDK and SYGVNS. This CDR3 is 13 amino acids long. In nucleotides, the CDR3 is TGTGCCAGCAGTTTTGCCACGACAGATACGCAGTATTTT. Translated: CASSFATTDTQYF.

The chain recombines TRBV15 with TRBJ2-7; the match to TRBD1 covers 7 bases. The length of the CDR3 is 14 residues. V gave up 5 bases and J gave up 2 bases; unmatched junction bases: 6. The germline CDR1 and CDR2 sequences are LNHNV and YYDKDF (reference sequence). The CDR3 sequence: CATSPGTDPYEQYF. The CDR3 DNA sequence: TGTGCCACCAGCCCCGGGACAGATCCCTACGAGCAGTACTTC.

This sequence joins TRBV5-1 and TRBJ2-7; D may be TRBD1 or TRBD2 (5 bases each). The V gene lost 0 bases and the J gene lost 2 bases, with 9 bases spanning the gap. This CDR3 region has 14 residues. Germline V gene sequence: CDR1 SGHRS, CDR2 YFSETQ. CDR3: CASSLVGTAYEQYF. The CDR3, as DNA: TGCGCCAGCAGCTTGGTGGGGACGGCCTACGAGCAGTACTTC.

The chain joins TRBV29-1 to TRBJ2-5; D tentatively fits TRBD1 or TRBD2 (5 bases each). Germline CDR1 SQVTM, CDR2 ANQGSEA. Trimming stripped 6 bases from V and 9 bases from J, with 20 bases between. CDR3 size: 13 residues. Here the CDR3 DNA reads TGCAGCGTGGACCTATTCCGGGGCACGTCCCAGTACTTC. This codes for CSVDLFRGTSQYF.

The rearrangement joins TRBV4-1 to TRBJ1-4; D unresolved. The V end lost 5 bases, the J end lost 0 bases, and 10 bases lay between the germline ends. Germline V lookup: CDR1 MGHRA, CDR2 YSYEKL. This CDR3 has 15 residues. The chain's CDR3 is CASSWLAATNEKLFF. DNA of the CDR3: TGCGCCAGCAGCTGGTTGGCTGCAACTAATGAAAAACTGTTTTTT.

This chain links TRBV7-9 with TRBJ2-7; TRBD2 matches 10 bases. This CDR3 has 15 amino acids. V dropped 5 bases and J dropped 4; count of bases not matched to a gene: 8. In germline, CDR1 is SEHNR, CDR2 FQNEAQ (reference sequence). CDR3: CASSQPAGGRYEQYF. The DNA for the CDR3 is TGTGCCAGCAGCCAGCCAGCGGGGGGGAGATACGAGCAGTACTTC.

As regards this clone: The same CDR3 arises from other DNA sequences in this sample as well. This CDR3 reads CSVGGGGNQPQHF. As DNA, the CDR3 is TGCAGCGTTGGAGGGGGCGGCAATCAGCCCCAGCATTTT. The chain employs TRBV29-1 and TRBJ1-5, with TRBD1 matching 7 bases. Germline V gene lookup returns CDR1 SQVTM and CDR2 ANQGSEA. J was trimmed by 2 bases and V by 4 bases; bases with no gene match: 2. CDR3 length: 13 residues.

The rearrangement links TRBV7-8 to TRBJ1-2; D is undetermined. In germline, CDR1 is SGHVS, CDR2 FQNEAQ. Trimming removed 0 bases from V and 4 bases from J, with 9 bases in between. CDR3 size: 14 residues. The CDR3 DNA reads TGTGCCAGCAGCTTAGCGCAGGAAGGCTATGGCTACACCTTC. Residues: CASSLAQEGYGYTF.